Below, 4 T cell receptor beta chains from the same sample are listed, as sequenced in a study of OX40 agonist ivuxolimab in advanced cancers. Repertoires were generated with immunoSEQ multiplex PCR, while TCRdb's copy carries only in-frame clones and drops some. The sample gives roughly 18,000 clones, roughly four fifths of which show up once; over 2% is in the top ten. Sequencing used CD4+ or CD8+ T cells sorted from blood, obtained in a trial of the OX40 agonist ivuxolimab. These receptors were obtained from an adult with an advanced solid tumor such as melanoma, head and neck, liver or kidney cancer.

J is TRBJ2-1 and V is TRBV25-1, with 10 bases identical to TRBD2. CDR1 and CDR2 from the germline V gene are MGHDK and SYGVNS. V was clipped by 2 bases and J by 5 bases; unmatched bases: 3. The length of the CDR3 is 15 residues. CDR3 protein: CASSELAGAHNEQFF. Here the CDR3 DNA reads TGTGCCAGCAGTGAACTAGCGGGAGCGCACAATGAGCAGTTCTTC.

The chain recombines TRBV29-1 with TRBJ1-2, with D perhaps matching TRBD1 (6 bases). V dropped 7 bases and J dropped 4 bases, with 13 bases sitting between them. This CDR3 comprises 12 residues. Germline V gene data show CDR1 as SQVTM and CDR2 as ANQGSEA. The CDR3 region has the DNA TGCAGCGGGACTGCAGGGGTCTATGGCTACACCTTC. As protein: CSGTAGVYGYTF.

This clone has just one count. The chain recombines TRBV28 with TRBJ1-2; 7 bases are a match to TRBD1. The CDR3 consists of 13 residues. V dropped 5 bases and J dropped 4; count of bases not matched to a gene: 4. The germline V gene encodes CDR1 MDHEN and CDR2 SYDVKM. CDR3 coding DNA: TGTGCCAGCAGTGGGGACAGCATCTATGGCTACACCTTC. Its translation is CASSGDSIYGYTF.

The V and J genes are TRBV11-2 and TRBJ2-3; 9 bases are a match to TRBD1. The junction had 5 bases not matched to a gene; V was cut back by 5 bases and J by 2 bases. This CDR3 region has 15 residues. CDR1 SGHAT and CDR2 FQNNGV come from the germline V gene. The CDR3 here is CASSTRTGDTDTQYF. The CDR3 bases are TGTGCCAGCAGCACCCGGACAGGGGACACAGATACGCAGTATTTT.